This TCR beta chain was sequenced in a study of technical replicates of blood from a handful of donors. This CDR3 region has 15 residues. In germline, CDR1 is LGHNA, CDR2 YSLEER. V lost 4 bases, J lost 2 bases, and 14 bases lay in between. Sequencing was performed with immunoSEQ multiplex PCR; in TCRdb, only in-frame clones are kept and a portion is missing. The table records 79,000 or so clones, 85% to 95% of them present only once. The chain uses TRBV4-3 and TRBJ2-5, with a weak D call TRBD1 (5 bases). The receptor comes from a human donor in good health. Sequenced material: T cells isolated from PBMCs. CDR3 DNA: TGCGCCAGCAGCCTTGGGATAGGGGCTCAAGAGACCCAGTACTTC. As protein: CASSLGIGAQETQYF.